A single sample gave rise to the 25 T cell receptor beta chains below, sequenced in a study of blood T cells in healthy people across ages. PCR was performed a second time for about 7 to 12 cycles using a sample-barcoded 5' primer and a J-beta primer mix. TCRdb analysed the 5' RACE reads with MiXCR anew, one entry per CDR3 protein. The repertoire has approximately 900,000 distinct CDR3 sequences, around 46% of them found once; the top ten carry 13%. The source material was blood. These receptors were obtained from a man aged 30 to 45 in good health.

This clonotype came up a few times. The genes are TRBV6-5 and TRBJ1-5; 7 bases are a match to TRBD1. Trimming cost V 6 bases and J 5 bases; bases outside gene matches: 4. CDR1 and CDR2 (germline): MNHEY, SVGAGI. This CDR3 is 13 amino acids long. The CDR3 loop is CASSNGQDQPQHF. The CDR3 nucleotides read TGTGCCAGCAGCAACGGACAGGATCAGCCCCAGCATTTT.

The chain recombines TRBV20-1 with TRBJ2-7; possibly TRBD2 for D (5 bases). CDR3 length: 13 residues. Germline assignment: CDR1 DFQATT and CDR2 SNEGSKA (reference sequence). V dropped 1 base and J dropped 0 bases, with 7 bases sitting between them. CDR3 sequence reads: CSARARASYEQYF. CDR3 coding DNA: TGCAGTGCTAGAGCGAGGGCCTCCTACGAGCAGTACTTC.

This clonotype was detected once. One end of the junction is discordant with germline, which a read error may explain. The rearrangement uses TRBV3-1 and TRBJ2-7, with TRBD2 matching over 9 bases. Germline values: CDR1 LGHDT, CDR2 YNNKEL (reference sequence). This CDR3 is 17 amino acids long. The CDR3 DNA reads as TGTACCAGCAGCCAAGACCCCCGGCGGGGGGGCAACAATGAGCAGTACTTC. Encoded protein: CTSSQDPRRGGNNEQYF.

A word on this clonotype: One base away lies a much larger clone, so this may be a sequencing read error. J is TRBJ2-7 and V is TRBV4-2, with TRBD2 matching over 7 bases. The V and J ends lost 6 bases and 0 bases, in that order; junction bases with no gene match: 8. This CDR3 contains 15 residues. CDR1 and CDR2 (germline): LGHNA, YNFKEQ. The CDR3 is CASRTAGGSSYEQYF. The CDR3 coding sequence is TGTGCCAGCAGAACCGCCGGGGGGAGCTCCTACGAGCAGTACTTC.

CDR3 region: CASTYQGVYGYTF. Here the CDR3 DNA reads TGTGCCAGCACCTACCAGGGAGTCTATGGCTACACCTTC. The V call is TRBV2, the J call TRBJ1-2, with TRBD1 as a possible D gene (5 bases). The germline V gene has CDR1 SNHLY and CDR2 FYNNEI. The CDR3 covers 13 residues. Between the trimmed V and J ends, which lost 7 bases and 4 bases, there was a span of 13 bases.

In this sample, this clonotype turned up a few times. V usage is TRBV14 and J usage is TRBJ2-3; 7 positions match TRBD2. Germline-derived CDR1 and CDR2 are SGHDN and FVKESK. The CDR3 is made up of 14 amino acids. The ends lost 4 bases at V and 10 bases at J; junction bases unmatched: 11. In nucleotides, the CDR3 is TGTGCCAGCAGCCCTACCGCGACTAGCCCGGCGCAGTATTTT. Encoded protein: CASSPTATSPAQYF.

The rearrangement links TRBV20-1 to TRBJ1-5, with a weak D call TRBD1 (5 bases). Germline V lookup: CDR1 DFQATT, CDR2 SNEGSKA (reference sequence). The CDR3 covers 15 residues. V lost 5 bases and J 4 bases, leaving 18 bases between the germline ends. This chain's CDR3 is CSAGRGGDGNQPQHF. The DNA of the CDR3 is TGCAGTGCTGGTAGGGGAGGGGATGGGAATCAGCCCCAGCATTTT.

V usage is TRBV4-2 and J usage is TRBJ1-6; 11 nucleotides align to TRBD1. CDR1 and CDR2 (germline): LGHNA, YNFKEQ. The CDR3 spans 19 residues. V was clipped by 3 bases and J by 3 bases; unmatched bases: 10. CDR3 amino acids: CASSQDPGTGGIYNSPLHF. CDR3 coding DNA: TGTGCCAGCAGCCAGGATCCCGGGACAGGGGGGATCTATAATTCACCCCTCCACTTT.

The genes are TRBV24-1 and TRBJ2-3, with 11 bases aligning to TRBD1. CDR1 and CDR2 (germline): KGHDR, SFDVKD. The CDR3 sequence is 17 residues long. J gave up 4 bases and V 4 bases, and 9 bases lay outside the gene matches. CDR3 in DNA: TGTGCCACCAGTGAATCCCCGGGACAGGGGGGCGCAGATACGCAGTATTTT. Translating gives CATSESPGQGGADTQYF.

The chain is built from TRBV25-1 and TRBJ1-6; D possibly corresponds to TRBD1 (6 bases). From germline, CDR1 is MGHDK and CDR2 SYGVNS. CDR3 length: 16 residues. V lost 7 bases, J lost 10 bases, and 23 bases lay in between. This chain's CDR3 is CASTPGGGRVYSPLHF. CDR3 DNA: TGTGCCAGCACTCCTGGGGGGGGCAGGGTATACTCACCCCTCCACTTT. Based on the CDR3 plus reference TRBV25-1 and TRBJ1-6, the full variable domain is EADIYQTPRYLVIGTGKKITLECSQTMGHDKMYWYQQDPGMELHLIHYSYGVNSTEKGDLSSESTVSRIRTEHFPLTLESARPSHTSQYLCASTPGGGRVYSPLHFGNGTRLTVT.

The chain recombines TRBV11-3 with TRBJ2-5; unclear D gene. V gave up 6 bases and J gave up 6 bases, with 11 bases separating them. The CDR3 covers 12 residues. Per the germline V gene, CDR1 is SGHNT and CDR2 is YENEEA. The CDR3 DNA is TGTGCCAGCAGGCGAGGAGAACAGACCCAGTACTTC. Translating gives CASRRGEQTQYF.

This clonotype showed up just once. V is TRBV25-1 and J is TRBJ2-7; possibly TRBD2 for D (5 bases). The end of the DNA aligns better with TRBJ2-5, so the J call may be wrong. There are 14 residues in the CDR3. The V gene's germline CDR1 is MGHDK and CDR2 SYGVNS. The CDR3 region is CASSTLQERETQYF. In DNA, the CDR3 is TGTGCCAGCAGTACTCTCCAGGAGCGGGAGACCCAGTACTTC.

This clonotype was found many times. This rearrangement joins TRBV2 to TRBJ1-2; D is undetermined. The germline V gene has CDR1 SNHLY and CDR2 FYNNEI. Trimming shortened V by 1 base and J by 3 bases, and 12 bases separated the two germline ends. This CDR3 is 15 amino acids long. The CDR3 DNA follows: TGTGCCAGCAGTGAAGAATCCGAAAGTTACTATGGCTACACCTTC. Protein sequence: CASSEESESYYGYTF. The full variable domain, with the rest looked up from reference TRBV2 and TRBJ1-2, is EPEVTQTPSHQVTQMGQEVILRCVPISNHLYFYWYRQILGQKVEFLVSFYNNEISEKSEIFDDQFSVERPDGSNFTLKIRSTKLEDSAMYFCASSEESESYYGYTFGSGTRLTVV.

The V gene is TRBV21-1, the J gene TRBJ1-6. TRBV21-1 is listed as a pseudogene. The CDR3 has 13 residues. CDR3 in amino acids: CARGNRLNSPLHF. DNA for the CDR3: TGTGCCAGGGGCAACAGGCTTAATTCACCCCTCCACTTT.

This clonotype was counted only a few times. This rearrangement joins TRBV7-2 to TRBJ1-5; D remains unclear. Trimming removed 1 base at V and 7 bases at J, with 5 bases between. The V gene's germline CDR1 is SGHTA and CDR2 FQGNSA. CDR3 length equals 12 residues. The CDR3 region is CASSLEKQPQHF. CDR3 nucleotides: TGTGCCAGCAGCTTAGAGAAACAGCCCCAGCATTTT.

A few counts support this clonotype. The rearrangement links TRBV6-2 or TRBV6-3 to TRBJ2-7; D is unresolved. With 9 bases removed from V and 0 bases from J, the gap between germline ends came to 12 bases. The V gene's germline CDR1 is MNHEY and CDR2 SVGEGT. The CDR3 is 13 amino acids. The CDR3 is CASLRASSYEQYF. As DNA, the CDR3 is TGTGCCAGTCTAAGGGCCAGCTCCTACGAGCAGTACTTC.

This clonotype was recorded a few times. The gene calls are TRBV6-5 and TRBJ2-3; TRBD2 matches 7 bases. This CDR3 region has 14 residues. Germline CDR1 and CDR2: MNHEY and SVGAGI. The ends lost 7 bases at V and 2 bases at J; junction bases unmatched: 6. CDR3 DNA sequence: TGTGCCAGCACCCTGACTAGCACCACAGATACGCAGTATTTT. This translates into CASTLTSTTDTQYF.

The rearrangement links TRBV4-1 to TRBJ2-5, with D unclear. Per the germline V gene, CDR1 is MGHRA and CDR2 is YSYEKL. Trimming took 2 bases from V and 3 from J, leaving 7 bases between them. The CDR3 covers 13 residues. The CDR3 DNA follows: TGCGCCAGCAGCCAATGGGCAGAAGAGACCCAGTACTTC. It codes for CASSQWAEETQYF.

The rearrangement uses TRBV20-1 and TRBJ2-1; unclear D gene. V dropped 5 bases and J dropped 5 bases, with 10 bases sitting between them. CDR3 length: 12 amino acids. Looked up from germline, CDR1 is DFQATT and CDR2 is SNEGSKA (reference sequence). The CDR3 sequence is CSAGRVDNEQFF. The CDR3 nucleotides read TGCAGTGCTGGCCGGGTTGACAATGAGCAGTTCTTC.

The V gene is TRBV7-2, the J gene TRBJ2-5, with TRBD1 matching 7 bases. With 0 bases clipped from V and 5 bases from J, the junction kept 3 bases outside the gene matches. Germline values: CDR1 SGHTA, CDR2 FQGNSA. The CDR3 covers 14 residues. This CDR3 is CASSLAPTGETQYF. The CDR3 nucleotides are TGTGCCAGCAGCTTAGCCCCGACAGGGGAGACCCAGTACTTC. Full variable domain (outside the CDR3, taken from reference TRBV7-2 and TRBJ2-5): GAGVSQSPSNKVTEKGKDVELRCDPISGHTALYWYRQSLGQGLEFLIYFQGNSAPDKSGLPSDRFSAERTGGSVSTLTIQRTQQEDSAVYLCASSLAPTGETQYFGPGTRLLVL.

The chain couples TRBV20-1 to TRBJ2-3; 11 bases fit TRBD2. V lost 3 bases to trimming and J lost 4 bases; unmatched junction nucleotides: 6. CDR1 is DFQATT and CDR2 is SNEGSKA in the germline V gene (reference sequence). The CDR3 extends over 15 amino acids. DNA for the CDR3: TGCAGTGCTAGGACCCTAGCGGGGGGCGCAGATACGCAGTATTTT. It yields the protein CSARTLAGGADTQYF.

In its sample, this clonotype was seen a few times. The chain's CDR3 is CASSYSGNNSPLHF. As DNA, the CDR3 is TGTGCCAGCAGTTACTCGGGGAACAATTCACCCCTCCACTTT. This chain links TRBV6-2 or TRBV6-3 with TRBJ1-6; D unresolved. This CDR3 region has 14 residues. Trimming took off 0 bases at V and 7 bases at J, with 7 bases between the two ends. From germline, CDR1 is MNHEY and CDR2 SVGEGT.

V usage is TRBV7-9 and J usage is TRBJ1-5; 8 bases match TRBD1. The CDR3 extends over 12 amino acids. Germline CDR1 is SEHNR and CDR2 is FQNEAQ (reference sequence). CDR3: CALGTGNQPQHF. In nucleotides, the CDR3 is TGTGCTCTGGGGACAGGAAATCAGCCCCAGCATTTT.

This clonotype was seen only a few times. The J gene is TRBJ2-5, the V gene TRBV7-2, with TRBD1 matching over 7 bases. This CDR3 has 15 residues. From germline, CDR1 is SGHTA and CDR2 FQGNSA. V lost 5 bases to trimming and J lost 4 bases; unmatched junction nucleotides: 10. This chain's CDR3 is CASSPREGARETQYF. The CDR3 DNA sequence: TGTGCCAGCAGCCCCCGTGAGGGGGCAAGAGAGACCCAGTACTTC.

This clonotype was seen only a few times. Written as DNA, the CDR3 is TGTGCCAGCAGCTTAGACAGCCGCTCCTACAATGAGCAGTTCTTC. Translation: CASSLDSRSYNEQFF. The V and J genes are TRBV7-2 and TRBJ2-1; D is unresolved. V was pared by 1 base and J by 0 bases, with 7 bases between. The CDR3 totals 15 residues. CDR1 SGHTA and CDR2 FQGNSA come from the germline V gene.